This entry features one T cell receptor (beta chain) sequence. This record belongs to a study of blood T cell repertoires in COVID-19. About the study: The origin of the acute and convalescent COVID-19 samples was the United States, Italy and Spain.

Participants were aged about 18 to 100 years from 24 US areas. Recovered status in Cohort 3 required two negative PCRs, clearance, or symptom resolution. Trimming pared 2 bases from V and 2 bases from J, leaving 10 bases between. The CDR3 runs to 14 residues. Germline CDR1 MNHNS, CDR2 SASEGT. Authors' analysis steps: Using reference gene primer amplification, nucleated cell counts were estimated. Assay: immunoSEQ multiplex PCR; the TCRdb copy retains only in-frame clones and omits some. V and J calls and clone size are those listed in that table; D and trimming were worked out from the DNA. The sample holds around 260,000 clones, 70% to 90% seen once.

This TCR derives from a woman under 40 who had recovered from COVID-19. This chain uses TRBV6-1 with TRBJ2-7, with a possible D match to TRBD1 (5 bases). The sample comprised PBMCs or T cells enriched from blood (not recorded which). CDR3 sequence reads: CASSERGRTYEQYF. CDR3 DNA: TGTGCCAGCAGTGAAAGGGGAAGGACCTACGAGCAGTACTTC.